This entry concerns a single TCR beta chain. No antigen is known for it. The data stem from a study of cytomegalovirus exposure and HLA in healthy donors. Study at large: There were some 410 genotyped donors. Of these, about 80% fell in the genetic ancestry cluster associated with self-reported Caucasian donors.

Germline V gene sequence: CDR1 SGHRS, CDR2 YFSETQ. Trimming cost V 7 bases and J 7 bases, with 11 bases left between them. The CDR3 has 12 residues. The PCR used 60 Vbeta and 13 Jbeta primers. The repertoire was sequenced with immunoSEQ multiplex PCR; TCRdb's copy has only in-frame clones and lacks some. The data contain under 150,000 clones, around 79% of them singletons. Study-level points and caveats: An observed cluster of highly shared sequence variants was recorded as a likely sequencing artifact. Later analysis found that TCR beta chains associated with HLA were more clonally expanded than other, equally common chains. Exclusion as indistinguishable affected some V segments, including TRBV6-2 and TRBV6-3.

Sequences were obtained from PBMCs. The gene calls are TRBV5-1 and TRBJ1-4; D call uncertain. This sequence originates from a woman aged 40-49 years in good health and CMV-seropositive. The CDR3 is CASHQSGEKLFF. DNA of the CDR3: TGCGCCAGCCACCAGAGCGGTGAAAAACTGTTTTTT.